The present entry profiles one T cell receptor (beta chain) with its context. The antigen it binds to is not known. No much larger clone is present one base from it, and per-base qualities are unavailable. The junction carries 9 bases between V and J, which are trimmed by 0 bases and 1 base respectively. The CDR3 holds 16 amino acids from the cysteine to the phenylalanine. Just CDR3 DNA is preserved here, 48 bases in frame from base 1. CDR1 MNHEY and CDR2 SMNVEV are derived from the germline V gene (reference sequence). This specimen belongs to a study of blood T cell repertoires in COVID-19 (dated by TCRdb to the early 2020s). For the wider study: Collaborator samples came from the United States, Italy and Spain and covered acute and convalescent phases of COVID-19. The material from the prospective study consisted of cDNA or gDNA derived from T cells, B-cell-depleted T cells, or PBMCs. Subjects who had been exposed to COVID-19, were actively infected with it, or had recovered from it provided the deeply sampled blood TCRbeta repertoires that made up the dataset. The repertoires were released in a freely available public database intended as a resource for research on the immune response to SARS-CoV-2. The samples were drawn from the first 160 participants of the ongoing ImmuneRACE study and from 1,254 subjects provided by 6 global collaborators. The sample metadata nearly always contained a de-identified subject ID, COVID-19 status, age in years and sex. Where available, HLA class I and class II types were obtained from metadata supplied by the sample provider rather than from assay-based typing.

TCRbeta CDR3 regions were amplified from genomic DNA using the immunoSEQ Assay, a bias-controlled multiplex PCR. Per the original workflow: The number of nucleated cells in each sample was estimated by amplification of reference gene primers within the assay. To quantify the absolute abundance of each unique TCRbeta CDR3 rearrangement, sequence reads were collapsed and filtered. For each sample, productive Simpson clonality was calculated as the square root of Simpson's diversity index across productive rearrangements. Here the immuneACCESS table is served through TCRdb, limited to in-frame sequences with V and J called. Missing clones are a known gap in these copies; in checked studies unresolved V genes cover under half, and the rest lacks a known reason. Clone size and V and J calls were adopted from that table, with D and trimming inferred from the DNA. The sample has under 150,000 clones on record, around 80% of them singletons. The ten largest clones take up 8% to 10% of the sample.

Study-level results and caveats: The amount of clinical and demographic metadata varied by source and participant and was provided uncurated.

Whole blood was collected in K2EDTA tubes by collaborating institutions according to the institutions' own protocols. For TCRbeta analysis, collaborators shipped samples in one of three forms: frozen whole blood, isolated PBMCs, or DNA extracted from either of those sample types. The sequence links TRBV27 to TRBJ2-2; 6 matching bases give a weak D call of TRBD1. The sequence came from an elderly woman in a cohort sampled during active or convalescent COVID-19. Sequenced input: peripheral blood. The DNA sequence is TGTGCCAGCAGTTTATCACCGGGACAGAACACCGGGGAGCTGTTTTTT. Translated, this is CASSLSPGQNTGELFF.